These 22 T cell receptor beta chains came from one sample sequenced in a study of shared clonotypes between healthy human individuals. Profiling relied on immunoSEQ multiplex PCR, and the TCRdb table lists in-frame clones only, not all of them. The sample lists about 2.4 million clones, around nine tenths occurring once. Sequencing was carried out using naive CD4+ T cells sorted from blood. The subset here: CD45RA+ positively selected. The receptors originated from a man between 18 and 35 years old in good health.

In nucleotides, the CDR3 is TGCGCCAGCAGCTCTGGCGGGTCTTTCTATGGCTACACCTTC. Translation: CASSSGGSFYGYTF. The chain couples TRBV4-1 to TRBJ1-2; D call uncertain. Germline V gives CDR1 MGHRA, CDR2 YSYEKL. The CDR3 totals 14 residues. Trimming shortened V by 5 bases and J by 4 bases, and 14 bases separated the two germline ends.

The genes are TRBV30 and TRBJ2-5, with D perhaps TRBD1 (6 bases). TRBJ2-7 explains the end of the DNA better; the J call may be wrong. Germline CDR1 GTSNPN, CDR2 SVGIG (reference sequence). The CDR3 has 14 amino acids. The CDR3 is CAWSVTGWTYEQYF. Here the CDR3 DNA reads TGTGCCTGGAGTGTCACAGGGTGGACCTACGAGCAGTACTTC.

CDR3 amino acids: CASSYEGQAQETQYF. In DNA, the CDR3 is TGTGCCAGCAGTTACGAGGGACAGGCCCAAGAGACCCAGTACTTC. The chain combines TRBV6-5 with TRBJ2-5; 8 bases agree with TRBD1. This CDR3 region has 15 residues. Germline V CDR1 and CDR2: MNHEY, SVGAGI. J was trimmed by 1 base and V by 2 bases; bases with no gene match: 3.

With regard to this clone: The sample has other DNA sequences that encode this CDR3 too. The CDR3 coding sequence is TGTGCCAGCTCACCGAACGGGGAGACCCAGTACTTC. Its translation: CASSPNGETQYF. V and J are TRBV18 and TRBJ2-5; D not resolved. CDR3 length equals 12 residues. CDR1 is KGHSH and CDR2 is LQKENI in the germline V gene. V lost 3 bases and J lost 5, with 7 bases in between.

The rearrangement uses TRBV9 and TRBJ2-1; D is undetermined. The CDR3 has 17 amino acids. The V gene's germline CDR1 is SGDLS and CDR2 YYNGEE. V was clipped by 0 bases and J by 1 base, with 14 bases between them. The CDR3 sequence: CASSVGSRLASYNEQFF. DNA for the CDR3: TGTGCCAGCAGCGTAGGGTCGAGATTAGCATCCTACAATGAGCAGTTCTTC.

The chain is built from TRBV5-4 and TRBJ1-3, with a weak D call TRBD1 (5 bases). The germline V gene has CDR1 SGHNT and CDR2 YYREEE (reference sequence). The V gene lost 0 bases and the J gene lost 7 bases, with 17 bases spanning the gap. This CDR3 has 16 residues. CDR3 loop: CASSLGQPGGGNTIYF. Here the CDR3 DNA reads TGTGCCAGCAGCTTGGGACAGCCCGGCGGTGGTAACACCATATATTTT.

The chain joins TRBV27 to TRBJ2-5; either TRBD1 or TRBD2 may fit D (6 bases each). This CDR3 spans 14 amino acids. V dropped 10 bases and J dropped 5 bases, with 20 bases sitting between them. CDR1 and CDR2 from the germline V gene are MNHEY and SMNVEV (reference sequence). CDR3 DNA: TGTGCCACTCGGAGGGGGTTAGGATGGGAGACCCAGTACTTC. This translates into CATRRGLGWETQYF.

This clone was detected only a few times. Other DNA sequences in the sample encode the same CDR3. The chain has TRBV5-6 and TRBJ2-7; D is unresolved. CDR3 length equals 12 residues. The V gene's germline CDR1 is SGHDT and CDR2 YYEEEE. V was trimmed by 0 bases and J by 4 bases, leaving 5 bases between them. The CDR3: CASSLGVYEQYF. DNA of the CDR3: TGTGCCAGCAGCTTGGGGGTATACGAGCAGTACTTC.

The CDR3 region has the DNA TGTGCCAGCAATCCGGTGGGCACCGGGGAGCTGTTTTTT. Translation: CASNPVGTGELFF. V usage is TRBV6-1 and J usage is TRBJ2-2; D unclear. The germline V and J ends were trimmed by 7 bases and 4 bases, with 10 bases remaining between them. CDR3 length equals 13 residues. Germline CDR1 and CDR2: MNHNS and SASEGT.

The chain is built from TRBV5-3 and TRBJ2-7, with TRBD1 identical over 7 bases. TRBV5-3 is annotated as an ORF whose role is uncertain. The trim removed 0 bases at V and 6 bases at J, leaving 12 bases unmatched. This CDR3 contains 16 residues. The CDR3 region is CARSLGPGTVLREQYF. The CDR3, as DNA: TGTGCCAGAAGCTTGGGGCCCGGGACAGTCTTACGCGAGCAGTACTTC.

The V call is TRBV7-2, the J call TRBJ2-7; 10 positions agree with TRBD1. The CDR3 runs to 14 residues. Germline V gene sequence: CDR1 SGHTA, CDR2 FQGNSA. The V and J ends lost 5 bases and 6 bases, in that order; junction bases with no gene match: 7. The DNA of the CDR3 is TGTGCCAGCAGCGACCGGGACAGGGGTGCCGAGCAGTACTTC. It specifies CASSDRDRGAEQYF. Supplemented by reference TRBV7-2 and TRBJ2-7, the full variable domain reads GAGVSQSPSNKVTEKGKDVELRCDPISGHTALYWYRQSLGQGLEFLIYFQGNSAPDKSGLPSDRFSAERTGGSVSTLTIQRTQQEDSAVYLCASSDRDRGAEQYFGPGTRLTVT.

V is TRBV2 and J is TRBJ1-3, with 7 bases fitting TRBD1. The CDR3 is 15 amino acids. The V gene's germline CDR1 is SNHLY and CDR2 FYNNEI. Trimming took 6 bases from V and 3 from J; bases not matched to a gene: 8. This CDR3 is CASRGGQILGNTIYF. The DNA of the CDR3 is TGTGCCAGCAGGGGGGGACAGATTCTTGGAAACACCATATATTTT.

V usage is TRBV9 and J usage is TRBJ1-1, with D maybe TRBD1 (5 bases). There are 16 residues in the CDR3. Germline loops: CDR1 SGDLS, CDR2 YYNGEE. V lost 0 bases and J 10 bases, leaving 22 bases between the germline ends. This CDR3 is CASSVAGSLTPSRAFF. In DNA, the CDR3 is TGTGCCAGCAGCGTAGCAGGGTCTCTTACCCCCTCGCGAGCTTTCTTT.

The chain combines TRBV9 with TRBJ2-5, with TRBD2 identical over 7 bases. V lost 3 bases, J lost 2 bases, and 7 bases stayed unmatched. The CDR3 consists of 15 residues. From germline, CDR1 is SGDLS and CDR2 YYNGEE. The CDR3 sequence: CASSANLAVQETQYF. Written as DNA, the CDR3 is TGTGCCAGCAGCGCCAATCTAGCGGTACAAGAGACCCAGTACTTC.

The chain has TRBV10-1 and TRBJ2-1; D uncertain. Per germline, CDR1 WNHNN and CDR2 SYGVQD (reference sequence). V lost 3 bases, J lost 4 bases, and 13 bases lay in between. The CDR3 runs to 15 residues. DNA of the CDR3: TGCGCCAGCAGTGATGAAGGGCTAGGATACAATGAGCAGTTCTTC. Its translation: CASSDEGLGYNEQFF.

Note on this clone: The identical CDR3 is also encoded by other nucleotide sequences in the sample. The chain uses TRBV28 and TRBJ1-5; D possibly corresponds to TRBD1 (5 bases). The CDR3 sequence is 14 residues long. V lost 3 bases and J lost 0, with 6 bases in between. Germline CDR1 and CDR2: MDHEN and SYDVKM. CDR3 residues: CASSLGGSNQPQHF. The DNA for the CDR3 is TGTGCCAGCAGTTTGGGGGGTAGCAATCAGCCCCAGCATTTT.

V and J are TRBV5-1 and TRBJ2-5, with a possible D match to TRBD2 (5 bases). Deletions cut 0 bases from V and 5 bases from J, with 11 bases between. CDR1 is SGHRS, CDR2 YFSETQ, per germline. The length of the CDR3 is 14 residues. In nucleotides, the CDR3 is TGCGCCAGCAGCTTGGCCCTAGCTACTGAGACCCAGTACTTC. This encodes CASSLALATETQYF.

The rearrangement links TRBV18 to TRBJ1-4; TRBD1 matches at 7 bases. The germline CDR1 and CDR2 sequences are KGHSH and LQKENI. The CDR3 length is 14 residues. V lost 4 bases to trimming and J lost 7 bases; unmatched junction nucleotides: 6. The CDR3 sequence: CASSQTGMGEKLFF. The CDR3 DNA is TGTGCCAGCTCACAGACAGGGATGGGTGAAAAACTGTTTTTT.

For this clone: At one boundary the junction diverges from the germline segment, which might be a read error. The rearrangement joins TRBV18 to TRBJ2-1; 8 bases are a match to TRBD2. This CDR3 region has 17 residues. The V gene's germline CDR1 is KGHSH and CDR2 LQKENI. The CDR3 nucleotides are TGTGCCAGCTCCCCACCGCTTTGGCTAGCGGGTTACAATGAGCAGTTCTTC. Encoded protein: CASSPPLWLAGYNEQFF.

The gene calls are TRBV11-2 and TRBJ1-6; 8 nucleotides agree with TRBD1. Germline V CDR1 and CDR2: SGHAT, FQNNGV. CDR3 length: 15 residues. Trimming took 7 bases from V and 7 from J; bases not matched to a gene: 9. The CDR3 reads CASTWTGRPNSPLHF. The CDR3 coding sequence is TGTGCCAGCACCTGGACAGGGCGACCGAATTCACCCCTCCACTTT. The full variable domain, completed using reference TRBV11-2 and TRBJ1-6, is EAGVAQSPRYKIIEKRQSVAFWCNPISGHATLYWYQQILGQGPKLLIQFQNNGVVDDSQLPKDRFSAERLKGVDSTLKIQPAKLEDSAVYLCASTWTGRPNSPLHFGNGTRLTVT.

With respect to this clone: The sample contains more than one DNA sequence encoding this CDR3. The chain recombines TRBV6-5 with TRBJ2-7; the D is unclear. The CDR3 length is 13 residues. The V end was cut by 4 bases, the J end by 0 bases, with 7 bases between. CDR1 is MNHEY, CDR2 SVGAGI, per germline. In DNA form, the CDR3 reads TGTGCCAGCAGTTCACCGGGCTCCTACGAGCAGTACTTC. Residues: CASSSPGSYEQYF.

Of note for this clone: This specimen includes other DNA sequences encoding the same CDR3. J is TRBJ2-3 and V is TRBV29-1; no firm D call. The CDR3 has 11 residues. The germline V gene encodes CDR1 SQVTM and CDR2 ANQGSEA. V gave up 5 bases and J gave up 1 base, with 4 bases separating them. The CDR3 DNA sequence: TGCAGCGTTCGTGGCACAGATACGCAGTATTTT. Protein sequence: CSVRGTDTQYF.